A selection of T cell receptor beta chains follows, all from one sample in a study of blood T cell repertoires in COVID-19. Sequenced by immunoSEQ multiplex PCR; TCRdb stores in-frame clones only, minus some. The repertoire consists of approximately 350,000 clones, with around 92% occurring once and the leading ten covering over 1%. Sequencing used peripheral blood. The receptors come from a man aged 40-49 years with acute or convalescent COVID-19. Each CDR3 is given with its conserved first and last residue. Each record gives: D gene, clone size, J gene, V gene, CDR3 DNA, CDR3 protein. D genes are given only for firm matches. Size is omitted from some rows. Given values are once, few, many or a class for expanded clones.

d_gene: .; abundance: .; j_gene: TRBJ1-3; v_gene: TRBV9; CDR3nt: TGTGCCAGCAAGGGTGACAGTGGTTTTCCCATATATTTT; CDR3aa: CASKGDSGFPIYF
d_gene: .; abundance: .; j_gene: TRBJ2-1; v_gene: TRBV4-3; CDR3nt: TGCGCCAGCAGCCAAACGGGTGGATCCTACAATGAGCAGTTCTTC; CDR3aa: CASSQTGGSYNEQFF
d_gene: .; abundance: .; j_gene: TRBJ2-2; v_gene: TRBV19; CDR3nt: TGTGCCAGTACAGCGTCAGGGGGGTACTATGGGGAGCTGTTTTTT; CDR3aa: CASTASGGYYGELFF
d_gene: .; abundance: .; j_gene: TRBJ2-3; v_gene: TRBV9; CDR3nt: TGTGCCAGCAGCGTAGGTAATGGGGCGGATACGCAGTATTTT; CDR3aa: CASSVGNGADTQYF
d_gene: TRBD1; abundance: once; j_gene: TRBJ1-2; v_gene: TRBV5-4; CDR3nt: TGTGCCAGCAGCCCTGACAGGGGAAATTATGGCTACACCTTC; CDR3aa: CASSPDRGNYGYTF
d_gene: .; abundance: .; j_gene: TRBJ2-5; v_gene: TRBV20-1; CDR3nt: TGCAGTGCTAGTTCTCACCCAAGAGTAGAGACCCAGTACTTC; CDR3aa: CSASSHPRVETQYF
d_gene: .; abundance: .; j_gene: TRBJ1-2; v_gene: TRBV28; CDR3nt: TGTGCCAGCGAGACCAGGTCCGCCGGCTACACCTTC; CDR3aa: CASETRSAGYTF
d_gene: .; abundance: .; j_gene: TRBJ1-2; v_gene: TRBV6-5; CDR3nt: TGTGCCAGCATCCGCGGGGGGGCGCAGAGTGGTGGCTACACCTTC; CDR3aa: CASIRGGAQSGGYTF
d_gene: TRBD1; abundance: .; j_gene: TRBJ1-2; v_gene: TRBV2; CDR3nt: TGTGCCAGGACAGGGGCGGCGGATTATGGCTACACCTTC; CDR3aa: CARTGAADYGYTF
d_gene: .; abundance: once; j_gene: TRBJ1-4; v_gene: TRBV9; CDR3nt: TGTGCCAGCAGCCTGACCGGACTCGGCCCTGTCAATGAAAAACTGTTTTTT; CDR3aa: CASSLTGLGPVNEKLFF
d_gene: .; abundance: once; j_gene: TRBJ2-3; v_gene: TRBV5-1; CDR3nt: TGCGCCAGCAGCTTTACCCAGGGGTCAGGAGATACGCAGTATTTT; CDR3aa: CASSFTQGSGDTQYF
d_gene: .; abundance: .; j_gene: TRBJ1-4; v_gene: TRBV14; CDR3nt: TGTGCCAGCAGCCCCATCCGGACTAATGAAAAACTGTTTTTT; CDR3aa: CASSPIRTNEKLFF
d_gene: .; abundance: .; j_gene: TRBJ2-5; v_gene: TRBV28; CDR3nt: TGTGCCAGCAGGACAGGTACCTTACAAGAGACCCAGTACTTC; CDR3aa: CASRTGTLQETQYF
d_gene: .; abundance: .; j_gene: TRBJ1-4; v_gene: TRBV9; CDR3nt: TGTGCCAGCAGCGCCACCGGGACACGGAATGAAAAACTGTTTTTT; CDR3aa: CASSATGTRNEKLFF
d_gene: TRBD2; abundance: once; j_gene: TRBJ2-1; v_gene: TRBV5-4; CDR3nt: TGTGCCAGCAGCTTGGGGACTAGCGGGAGTGTAAATGAGCAGTTCTTC; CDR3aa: CASSLGTSGSVNEQFF
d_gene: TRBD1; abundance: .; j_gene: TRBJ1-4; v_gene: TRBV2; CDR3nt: TGTGCCAGCAACCCGACAGGGTCGCTTGAAAAACTGTTTTTT; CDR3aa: CASNPTGSLEKLFF
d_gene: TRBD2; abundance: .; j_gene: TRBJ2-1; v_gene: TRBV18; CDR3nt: TGTGCCAGCTCATCTAGCGGGGGGAACAATGAGCAGTTCTTC; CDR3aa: CASSSSGGNNEQFF
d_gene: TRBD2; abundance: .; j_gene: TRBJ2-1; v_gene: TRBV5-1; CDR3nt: TGCGCCAGCAGCCAAAGAGGACTAGCGGGGTACAATGAGCAGTTCTTC; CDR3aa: CASSQRGLAGYNEQFF
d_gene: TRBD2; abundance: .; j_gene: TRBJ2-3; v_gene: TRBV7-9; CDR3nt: TGTGCCAGCAGCTATCTAGCGGGAGGTCAGGCAGATACGCAGTATTTT; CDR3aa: CASSYLAGGQADTQYF
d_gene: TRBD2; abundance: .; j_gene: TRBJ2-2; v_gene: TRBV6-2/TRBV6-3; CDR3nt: TGTGCCAGCAGCTGGGGCCGTAGCGGGAGGGAGACCGGGGAGCTGTTTTTT; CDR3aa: CASSWGRSGRETGELFF
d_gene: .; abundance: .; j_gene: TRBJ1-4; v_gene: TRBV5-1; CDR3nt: TGCGCCAGCAGCTTGGGTTCAGGGGCCCGGAAACTGTTTTTT; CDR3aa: CASSLGSGARKLFF
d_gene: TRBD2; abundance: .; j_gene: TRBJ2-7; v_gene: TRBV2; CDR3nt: TGTGCCAGCAATTCAGCGGGACCCTCCTACGAGCAGTACTTC; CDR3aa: CASNSAGPSYEQYF
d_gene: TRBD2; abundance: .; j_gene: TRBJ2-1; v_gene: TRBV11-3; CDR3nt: TGTGCCAGCAGCCCGCGGACTAGCCACAATGAGCAGTTCTTC; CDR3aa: CASSPRTSHNEQFF
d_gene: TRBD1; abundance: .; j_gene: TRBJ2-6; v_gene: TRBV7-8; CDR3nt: TGTGCCAGCAACTCTCAGGGACAGGGGGGGACTGGGGCCAACGTCCTGACTTTC; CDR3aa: CASNSQGQGGTGANVLTF
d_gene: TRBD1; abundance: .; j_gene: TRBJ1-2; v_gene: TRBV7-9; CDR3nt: TGTGCCAGCAAGCCTCAGGGGGCTTCGTATGGCTACACCTTC; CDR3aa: CASKPQGASYGYTF
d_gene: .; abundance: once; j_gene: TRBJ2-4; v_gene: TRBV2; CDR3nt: TGTGCCAGCAGTGAAGCTGGGGGGAACATTCAGTACTTC; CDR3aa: CASSEAGGNIQYF
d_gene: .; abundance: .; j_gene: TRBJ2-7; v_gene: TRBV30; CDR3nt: TGTGCCTGGAGTGGGTCCCCTCCGCGGGAGCAGTACTTC; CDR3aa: CAWSGSPPREQYF
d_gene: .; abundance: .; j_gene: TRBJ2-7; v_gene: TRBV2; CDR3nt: TGTGCCAGCCGGCAAGAGGCTACCTCCTACGAGCAGTACTTC; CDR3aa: CASRQEATSYEQYF
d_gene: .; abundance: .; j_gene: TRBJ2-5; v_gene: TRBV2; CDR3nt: TGTGCCAGCAGTGAAGGACTCCCCCAAGAGACCCAGTACTTC; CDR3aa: CASSEGLPQETQYF
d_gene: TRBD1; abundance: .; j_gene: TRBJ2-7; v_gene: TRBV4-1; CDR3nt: TGCGCCAGCAGCCAAGATGAAGGACAGGGTCACCACGAGCAGTACTTC; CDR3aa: CASSQDEGQGHHEQYF
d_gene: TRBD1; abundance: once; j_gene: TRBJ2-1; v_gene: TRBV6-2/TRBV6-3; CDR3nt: TGTGCCAGCAGTTACCCGGACAGGCCGCGAGGCAGGTACAATGAGCAGTTCTTC; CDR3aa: CASSYPDRPRGRYNEQFF
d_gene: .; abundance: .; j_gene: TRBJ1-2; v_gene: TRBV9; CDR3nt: TGTGCCAGCAGCCCGCGGGCGGAGGACTATGGCTACACCTTC; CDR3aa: CASSPRAEDYGYTF
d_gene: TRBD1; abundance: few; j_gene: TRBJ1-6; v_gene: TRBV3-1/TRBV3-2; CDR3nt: TGTGCCAGCAGCCAAGATCGGACAGGGAGCTATAATTCACCCCTCCACTTT; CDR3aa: CASSQDRTGSYNSPLHF
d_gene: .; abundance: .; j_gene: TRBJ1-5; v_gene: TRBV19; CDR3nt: TGTGCCAGTAACCCGAGGGTTTATAGCAATCAGCCCCAGCATTTT; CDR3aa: CASNPRVYSNQPQHF
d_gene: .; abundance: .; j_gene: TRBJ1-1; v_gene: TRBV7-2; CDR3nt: TGTGCCAGCAGCTTATTACCTTCGGGGGGAACTGAAGCTTTCTTT; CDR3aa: CASSLLPSGGTEAFF
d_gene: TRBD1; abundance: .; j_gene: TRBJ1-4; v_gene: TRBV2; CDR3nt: TGTGCCAGCTCGGTCCAGGGGGCAACTAATGAAAAACTGTTTTTT; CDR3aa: CASSVQGATNEKLFF
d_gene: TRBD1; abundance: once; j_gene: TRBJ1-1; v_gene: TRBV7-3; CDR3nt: TGTGCCAGCAGCCGGAGGGACAGTATTACTAAGGCTTTCTTT; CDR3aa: CASSRRDSITKAFF
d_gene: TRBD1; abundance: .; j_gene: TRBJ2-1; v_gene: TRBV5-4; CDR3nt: TGTGCCAGCAGCTTGGACAAGGGGGCTGGTAATGAGCAGTTCTTC; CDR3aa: CASSLDKGAGNEQFF
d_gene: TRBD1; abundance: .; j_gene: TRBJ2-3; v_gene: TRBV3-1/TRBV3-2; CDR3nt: TGTGCCAGCAGCCAAGATATAGGACAGGTCACAGATACGCAGTATTTT; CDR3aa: CASSQDIGQVTDTQYF
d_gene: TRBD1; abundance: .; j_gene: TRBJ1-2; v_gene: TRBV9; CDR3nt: TGTGCCAGCAGCCAGACAGGGGGCACTAACTATGGCTACACCTTC; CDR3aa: CASSQTGGTNYGYTF
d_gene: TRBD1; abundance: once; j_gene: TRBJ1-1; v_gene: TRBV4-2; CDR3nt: TGTGCCAGCTCAGGGGGCTTGAACACTGAAGCTTTCTTT; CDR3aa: CASSGGLNTEAFF
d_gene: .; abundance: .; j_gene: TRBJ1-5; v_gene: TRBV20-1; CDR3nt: TGCAGTGCTAGTCGTCCAGGCCAGCCCCAGCATTTT; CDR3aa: CSASRPGQPQHF
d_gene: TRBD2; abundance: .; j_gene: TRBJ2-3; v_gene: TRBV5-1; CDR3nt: TGCGCCAGCCGGACTAGCGGGGACCTCACAGATACGCAGTATTTT; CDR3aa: CASRTSGDLTDTQYF